This T cell receptor (beta chain) was identified in a study of T cells in Graves' hyperthyroidism and ophthalmopathy. This clonotype was recorded many times. Amplification of TCR beta CDR3 regions was performed using RNA transcripts as template. In the first-round RT-PCR of the TCR CDR3, the HTBI primer set was used. In TCRdb, the multiplex PCR reads were re-called with MiXCR into one record per CDR3 protein. The table shows about 350,000 distinct CDR3 sequences, with roughly 18% occurring only once. Sequences were obtained from blood. The sequence was collected from a woman aged 35 to 49 with Graves' ophthalmopathy.

The CDR3 spells CASTIRGGSDEQYF. CDR3 nucleotides: TGTGCCAGCACTATAAGGGGGGGCTCGGACGAGCAGTACTTC. The chain employs TRBV6-1 and TRBJ2-7; maybe TRBD2 (7 bases). V lost 7 bases to trimming and J lost 5 bases, with 18 bases between them. Germline CDR1 reads MNHNS; CDR2 reads SASEGT. This CDR3 contains 14 residues.